This note documents a single TCR beta chain sequence. This sample is part of a study of T cell changes during pregnancy in multiple sclerosis. Produced via immunoSEQ multiplex PCR; TCRdb's table is partial and in-frame only. Here the sample spans 35,000 to 50,000 clones, 85% to 90% being singletons. The CDR3 covers 14 residues. Germline V CDR1 and CDR2: LGHNA, YSLEER. V lost 1 base, J lost 5 bases, and 11 bases lay in between. This clonotype was obtained from a female donor in good health, enrolled as a control in a pregnancy study. Here the sequenced sample was peripheral blood, taken in the second trimester of pregnancy. The rearrangement links TRBV4-3 to TRBJ1-1, with D uncertain. Here the CDR3 DNA reads TGCGCCAGCAGCCAAGGGAGAGGGCGGACTGAAGCTTTCTTT. Its translation: CASSQGRGRTEAFF.